One sample yielded the 22 T cell receptor beta chains listed below, sequenced in a study of CD8+ T cells in alopecia areata. Extracted RNA was reverse transcribed, and the resulting cDNA served as sequencing template. Method: immunoSEQ multiplex PCR; TCRdb's copy keeps in-frame clones and lacks some. The table lists under 350,000 clones, 58% of them singletons. Treatment indicated: oral pan-JAK inhibitor, 5-10 mg twice daily. The specimen comprised CD4+ T cells sorted from blood, sampled at week 24, from a patient treated with tofacitinib. These receptors were taken from a human donor with alopecia areata.

With respect to this clone: At the DNA level, this CDR3 is encoded by other sequences in the same sample as well. The gene calls are TRBV30 and TRBJ1-1; D perhaps matches TRBD1 (6 bases). Trimming removed 4 bases from V and 3 bases from J, with 6 bases in between. Germline CDR1 reads GTSNPN; CDR2 reads SVGIG (reference sequence). This CDR3 spans 11 amino acids. As DNA, the CDR3 is TGTGCCTGGAACAGGGACACTGAAGCTTTCTTT. Translated, it gives CAWNRDTEAFF.

The genes are TRBV10-3 and TRBJ1-2; no clear D gene. V was trimmed by 3 bases and J by 14 bases, leaving 7 bases between them. There are 9 residues in the CDR3. Germline-derived CDR1 and CDR2 are ENHRY and SYGVKD. The CDR3 coding sequence is TGTGCCATCAGTGAACCGTGGACCTTC. Its protein is CAISEPWTF.

J is TRBJ2-2 and V is TRBV30; D might be TRBD1 or TRBD2, each matching 5 bases. Trimming stripped 3 bases from V and 6 bases from J, with 23 bases between. Germline CDR1 and CDR2: GTSNPN and SVGIG (reference sequence). The CDR3 extends over 17 amino acids. The CDR3 region has the DNA TGTGCCTGGAGCACTCTCGGGGCAGGCCAACGGGCCGGGGAGCTGTTTTTT. Protein product: CAWSTLGAGQRAGELFF.

The chain carries TRBV6-5 and TRBJ2-5; the match to TRBD2 covers 8 bases. The V gene end was trimmed by 7 bases and the J gene end by 4 bases; junction bases not matched to a gene: 5. The CDR3 extends over 13 amino acids. From germline, CDR1 is MNHEY and CDR2 SVGAGI. DNA for the CDR3: TGTGCCAGCACGAGTAGCGGGGCAGAGACCCAGTACTTC. Residues: CASTSSGAETQYF.

The chain carries TRBV19 and TRBJ2-6; 7 bases fit TRBD1. This CDR3 region has 17 residues. The junction had 7 bases not matched to a gene; V was cut back by 5 bases and J by 0 bases. Germline values: CDR1 LNHDA, CDR2 SQIVND (reference sequence). DNA of the CDR3: TGTGCCAGTAGTGGCCGGGACAGCATCTCTGGGGCCAACGTCCTGACTTTC. It is translated as CASSGRDSISGANVLTF.

V usage is TRBV30 and J usage is TRBJ1-1; TRBD1 might be the D (6 bases). This CDR3 is 14 amino acids long. Germline lookup yields CDR1 GTSNPN and CDR2 SVGIG (reference sequence). V lost 0 bases to trimming and J lost 4 bases, with 12 bases between them. DNA for the CDR3: TGTGCCTGGAGTGTCATTAAAGGGGGCACTGAAGCTTTCTTT. Encoded protein: CAWSVIKGGTEAFF. The entire variable domain, with the rest obtained from reference TRBV30 and TRBJ1-1, is as follows: SQTIHQWPATLVQPVGSPLSLECTVEGTSNPNLYWYRQAAGRGLQLLFYSVGIGQISSEVPQNLSASRPQDRQFILSSKKLLLSDSGFYLCAWSVIKGGTEAFFGQGTRLTVV.

This chain connects TRBV4-2 to TRBJ2-1; D possibly corresponds to TRBD1 (6 bases). Germline CDR1 and CDR2: LGHNA and YNFKEQ. CDR3 length: 15 residues. The V and J ends lost 0 bases and 10 bases respectively, with 16 bases between them. Here the CDR3 reads CASSQDTSAGAEQFF. CDR3 DNA: TGTGCCAGCAGCCAAGATACGTCTGCAGGGGCCGAGCAGTTCTTC.

This clone has only a few counts. This rearrangement joins TRBV23-1 to TRBJ2-7, with D perhaps matching TRBD2 (6 bases). TRBV23-1 is noted as an ORF with a role that remains uncertain. The CDR3 is 15 residues long. V lost 3 bases, J lost 2 bases, and 14 bases lay in between. The CDR3 reads CASSHTRDGTYEQYF. The CDR3 bases are TGCGCCAGCAGTCACACGCGGGACGGGACCTACGAGCAGTACTTC.

V is TRBV30 and J is TRBJ2-1, with a possible D match to TRBD1 (6 bases). The germline V gene has CDR1 GTSNPN and CDR2 SVGIG (reference sequence). The CDR3 is 14 residues long. V lost 2 bases and J lost 3, with 11 bases in between. CDR3: CAWSSGVVYNEQFF. As DNA, the CDR3 is TGTGCCTGGAGTTCAGGGGTAGTCTACAATGAGCAGTTCTTC.

This clone has just a few counts. The chain couples TRBV5-1 to TRBJ2-7, with 7 bases identical to TRBD1. CDR1 is SGHRS, CDR2 YFSETQ, per germline. The ends lost 1 base at V and 2 bases at J; junction bases unmatched: 6. This CDR3 spans 15 amino acids. The CDR3: CASSLRQGITYEQYF. The CDR3 DNA is TGCGCCAGCAGCTTGAGACAGGGAATTACCTACGAGCAGTACTTC. Full variable domain (missing parts from reference TRBV5-1 and TRBJ2-7): KAGVTQTPRYLIKTRGQQVTLSCSPISGHRSVSWYQQTPGQGLQFLFEYFSETQRNKGNFPGRFSGRQFSNSRSEMNVSTLELGDSALYLCASSLRQGITYEQYFGPGTRLTVT.

This chain connects TRBV30 to TRBJ1-6, with 7 bases aligning to TRBD1. The CDR3 is made up of 14 amino acids. Germline V gene sequence: CDR1 GTSNPN, CDR2 SVGIG (reference sequence). The J segment lost 4 bases and the V segment lost 1 base, leaving 1 base of the junction unmatched. CDR3 DNA: TGTGCCTGGAGTGACAGGGGATATAATTCACCCCTCCACTTT. Translation gives CAWSDRGYNSPLHF.

This clone was detected only once. The chain has TRBV6-4 and TRBJ1-1; D is ambiguous. CDR3 length: 16 residues. With 6 bases removed from V and 1 base from J, the gap between germline ends came to 18 bases. Germline V gene lookup returns CDR1 MRHNA and CDR2 SNTAGT. CDR3 residues: CASRPGQTRRNTEAFF. As DNA, the CDR3 is TGTGCCAGCAGGCCTGGCCAGACCAGGAGGAACACTGAAGCTTTCTTT.

This rearrangement joins TRBV5-1 to TRBJ2-5; 10 bases agree with TRBD2. The CDR3 is 16 amino acids. J gave up 2 bases and V 1 base, and 5 bases lay outside the gene matches. Germline V gene data show CDR1 as SGHRS and CDR2 as YFSETQ. The CDR3 nucleotides are TGCGCCAGCAGCTTGATGGCTAGCGGGGGTCAAGAGACCCAGTACTTC. The encoded protein is CASSLMASGGQETQYF.

Written as DNA, the CDR3 is TGCGCCAGCAGCACGTGGGGGGCAGATACGCAGTATTTT. Translated, it gives CASSTWGADTQYF. The chain employs TRBV4-3 and TRBJ2-3, with D perhaps matching TRBD2 (6 bases). This CDR3 region has 13 residues. V shed 5 bases and J shed 4 bases, with 10 bases lying between them. Germline V gives CDR1 LGHNA, CDR2 YSLEER.

The CDR3 reads CSVEGLGLTKNIQYF. The CDR3 region has the DNA TGCAGCGTTGAAGGGTTGGGCCTAACCAAAAACATTCAGTACTTC. J is TRBJ2-4 and V is TRBV29-1; no definite D call. From germline, CDR1 is SQVTM and CDR2 ANQGSEA. The length of the CDR3 is 15 residues. Between the trimmed V and J ends, which lost 1 base and 2 bases, there was a span of 12 bases.

J is TRBJ1-2 and V is TRBV2, with TRBD1 matching 8 bases. Germline V gives CDR1 SNHLY, CDR2 FYNNEI. The J segment lost 4 bases and the V segment lost 7 bases, leaving 8 bases of the junction unmatched. This CDR3 contains 14 residues. The CDR3: CASTQTGAGYGYTF. In nucleotides, the CDR3 is TGTGCCAGCACGCAGACAGGGGCTGGCTATGGCTACACCTTC.

This chain links TRBV5-4 with TRBJ2-1; the D gene is possibly TRBD2 (6 bases). V was shortened by 3 bases and J by 8 bases, with 12 bases between the two germline ends. The germline V gene has CDR1 SGHNT and CDR2 YYREEE (reference sequence). This CDR3 has 13 residues. This CDR3 is CASSSGLWDEQFF. CDR3 in DNA: TGTGCCAGCAGCTCGGGACTCTGGGATGAGCAGTTCTTC.

This clone was observed a few times. One end of the junction varies from germline; a read error may be responsible. This chain connects TRBV27 to TRBJ2-7; D is ambiguous. Germline CDR1 and CDR2: MNHEY and SMNVEV (reference sequence). The CDR3 has 16 residues. This CDR3 is CASSLGRGRSSYEQCF. DNA for the CDR3: TGTGCCAGCAGTTTAGGTCGTGGGCGAAGCTCCTACGAGCAGTGCTTC.

The CDR3 nucleotides read TGCGCCAGCAGCCGGGGGACAGGGATCTACGAGCAGTACTTC. It encodes CASSRGTGIYEQYF. This chain connects TRBV4-1 to TRBJ2-7; TRBD1 matches 9 bases. The germline V gene encodes CDR1 MGHRA and CDR2 YSYEKL. The CDR3 contains 14 residues. The trim removed 4 bases at V and 3 bases at J, leaving 4 bases unmatched.

This clone has only a few counts. V and J are TRBV30 and TRBJ2-7; D remains unclear. Trimming removed 2 bases at V and 0 bases at J, with 14 bases between. Germline V CDR1 and CDR2: GTSNPN, SVGIG (reference sequence). The CDR3 is 15 amino acids. The CDR3 sequence is CAWSQKSLSSYEQYF. As DNA, the CDR3 is TGTGCCTGGAGTCAAAAATCCCTTAGCTCCTACGAGCAGTACTTC.

Concerning this clone: Other DNA sequences from this sample encode an identical CDR3 as well. This rearrangement joins TRBV4-3 to TRBJ1-1; no reliable D call. The CDR3 spans 14 residues. Trimming removed 1 base at V and 1 base at J, with 7 bases between. In germline, CDR1 is LGHNA, CDR2 YSLEER. In DNA, the CDR3 is TGCGCCAGCAGCCAAGGACCCAGGAACACTGAAGCTTTCTTT. Its protein product is CASSQGPRNTEAFF.

This chain connects TRBV2 to TRBJ2-5, with 7 bases matching TRBD2. Germline CDR1 is SNHLY and CDR2 is FYNNEI. The CDR3 extends over 14 amino acids. The trim removed 4 bases at V and 1 base at J, leaving 3 bases unmatched. Here the CDR3 reads CASSVGTIQETQYF. The CDR3 nucleotides are TGTGCCAGCAGTGTTGGGACTATCCAAGAGACCCAGTACTTC.